This T cell receptor (beta chain) was captured by sequencing in a study of blood T cell repertoires in COVID-19. Study overall: There were acute and convalescent COVID-19 samples, and they came from the United States, Italy and Spain. PBMCs, B-cell-depleted T cells, or T cells provided the cDNA or gDNA that made up the material.

Germline CDR1 reads MNHEY; CDR2 reads SVGEGT. The V end lost 3 bases, the J end lost 8 bases, and 8 bases lay between the germline ends. This CDR3 spans 13 amino acids. Authors' processing steps: Nucleated cell number was recorded as an estimate derived from reference gene primer amplification. Assay used: immunoSEQ multiplex PCR; TCRdb lists only in-frame clones, some missing. V and J calls plus clone size are reproduced from that table; the DNA served to infer D and trimming. The profile shows about 98,000 clones, roughly 82% of them singletons. The chain recombines TRBV6-2 or TRBV6-3 with TRBJ1-6; D ambiguous. This sequence was found in a man in his 70s with active or convalescent COVID-19. Specimen: peripheral blood. CDR3 in amino acids: CASSYMRDSPLHF. In DNA form, the CDR3 reads TGTGCCAGCAGTTATATGCGGGATTCACCCCTCCACTTT.